The next 17 T cell receptor beta chains were all read from a single sample in a study of identical twins (dated by TCRdb to the mid-2010s). The library was prepared using 5' RACE. The instrument was an Illumina HiSeq 2000. The public reads were quality trimmed at Q25 with fastp and then assembled into clones with MiXCR by TCRdb, keeping productive beta chains. All rows with the same CDR3 protein become a single entry with the most common DNA and genes. Here the sample has a few hundred thousand distinct CDR3 sequences; 13% to 15% occur a single time. The ten largest clones capture about 0.47% of the sample. These data were also reused for a study on yellow fever vaccine responses in identical twins.

The specimen was CD4+ T cells sorted from blood. The receptors come from a woman between 18 and 30 years old in good health.

This clonotype has only a few counts. The CDR3 sequence is CASSQDSGRGGYEQYF. CDR3 nucleotide sequence: TGCGCCAGCAGCCAAGATAGCGGGAGGGGTGGCTACGAGCAGTACTTC. The V and J genes are TRBV4-1 and TRBJ2-7, with 11 bases identical to TRBD2. V trimming: 0 bases; J trimming: 3 bases; junction bases outside the gene matches: 4. This CDR3 spans 16 amino acids. CDR1 is MGHRA, CDR2 YSYEKL, per germline.

There are a few counts of this clonotype. The genes are TRBV10-3 and TRBJ1-2, with D possibly TRBD1 on 6 matching bases. This CDR3 spans 14 amino acids. Trimming cost V 2 bases and J 0 bases, with 7 bases left between them. The germline V gene encodes CDR1 ENHRY and CDR2 SYGVKD. CDR3 DNA: TGTGCCATCAGTGAGGGACAGACTAACTATGGCTACACCTTC. Translation: CAISEGQTNYGYTF.

This clonotype was counted ten times or more. The chain uses TRBV3-1 and TRBJ1-5, with 8 positions matching TRBD1. The CDR3 is 15 amino acids. V gave up 8 bases and J gave up 0 bases; unmatched junction bases: 6. Germline V lookup: CDR1 LGHDT, CDR2 YNNKEL (reference sequence). CDR3: CASEAGTGSNQPQHF. The CDR3 DNA follows: TGTGCCAGCGAGGCGGGGACAGGTAGCAATCAGCCCCAGCATTTT.

J is TRBJ2-3 and V is TRBV4-1; D uncertain. Germline loops: CDR1 MGHRA, CDR2 YSYEKL. Trimming took off 4 bases at V and 0 bases at J, with 17 bases between the two ends. CDR3 length: 17 amino acids. The CDR3: CASSRSAASASTDTQYF. The CDR3 DNA reads as TGCGCCAGCAGCCGGTCCGCGGCTTCTGCTAGCACAGATACGCAGTATTTT.

The genes are TRBV28 and TRBJ1-6, with TRBD1 matching 9 bases. V was clipped by 7 bases and J by 3 bases; unmatched bases: 7. The CDR3 is 16 amino acids. Germline V gene lookup returns CDR1 MDHEN and CDR2 SYDVKM. CDR3 region: CASIARDRDYNSPLHF. DNA of the CDR3: TGTGCCAGCATCGCTAGGGACAGGGACTATAATTCACCCCTCCACTTT.

The genes are TRBV5-6 and TRBJ1-3; D gene unclear. The CDR3 is 15 amino acids. Trimming cost V 0 bases and J 7 bases, with 14 bases left between them. Germline V gives CDR1 SGHDT, CDR2 YYEEEE. The CDR3 region is CASSLGAKLRNTIYF. The CDR3 DNA reads TGTGCCAGCAGCTTGGGTGCCAAGCTACGGAACACCATATATTTT.

The genes are TRBV13 and TRBJ1-4; D might be TRBD1 (5 bases). The CDR3 runs 15 residues. Germline V CDR1 and CDR2: PRHDT, FYEKMQ (reference sequence). V dropped 5 bases and J dropped 5 bases, with 15 bases sitting between them. The CDR3, as DNA: TGTGCCAGCAGCCTCAAGGGACCGCCAAATGAAAAACTGTTTTTT. Translating it yields CASSLKGPPNEKLFF. Looking up the rest from reference TRBV13 and TRBJ1-4 gives the full variable domain: AAGVIQSPRHLIKEKRETATLKCYPIPRHDTVYWYQQGPGQDPQFLISFYEKMQSDKGSIPDRFSAQQFSDYHSELNMSSLELGDSALYFCASSLKGPPNEKLFFGSGTQLSVL.

This clonotype was seen more than once but under ten times. This chain joins TRBV27 and TRBJ1-4, with 7 bases lining up with TRBD1. Per the germline V gene, CDR1 is MNHEY and CDR2 is SMNVEV (reference sequence). V lost 6 bases, J lost 7 bases, and 8 bases stayed unmatched. The CDR3 extends over 14 amino acids. The CDR3 DNA reads as TGTGCCAGCAGCAAACAGGGGCTGGGTGAAAAACTGTTTTTT. Protein sequence: CASSKQGLGEKLFF.

This clonotype was counted between two and nine times. The chain employs TRBV5-6 and TRBJ2-1; D uncertain. The germline V gene encodes CDR1 SGHDT and CDR2 YYEEEE. The CDR3 runs 15 residues. Trimming shortened V by 4 bases and J by 2 bases, and 13 bases separated the two germline ends. The CDR3 sequence: CASSPPDGTYNEQFF. The CDR3 DNA reads TGTGCCAGCAGCCCCCCTGACGGTACCTACAATGAGCAGTTCTTC.

This clonotype came up many times. This chain links TRBV20-1 with TRBJ2-5; D unclear. This CDR3 is 12 amino acids long. Germline V gene sequence: CDR1 DFQATT, CDR2 SNEGSKA (reference sequence). Trimming left V 1 base short and J 5 bases short, with 8 bases between. CDR3 in amino acids: CSARVGSETQYF. The CDR3 DNA reads as TGCAGTGCTAGAGTAGGGTCGGAGACCCAGTACTTC.

This clonotype was observed a single time. The chain combines TRBV9 with TRBJ2-6; D gene ambiguous. Germline V lookup: CDR1 SGDLS, CDR2 YYNGEE. CDR3 size: 14 residues. V dropped 3 bases and J dropped 4 bases, with 8 bases sitting between them. This chain's CDR3 is CASSAGNGANVLTF. DNA for the CDR3: TGTGCCAGCAGCGCAGGTAACGGGGCCAACGTCCTGACTTTC.

The CDR3 region has the DNA TGTGCCAGCAGCGTAGCTAGGACTCACAATGAGCAGTTCTTC. Protein: CASSVARTHNEQFF. The rearrangement uses TRBV9 and TRBJ2-1, with D possibly matching TRBD2 (5 bases). With 0 bases removed from V and 5 bases from J, the gap between germline ends came to 9 bases. CDR3 length equals 14 residues. Germline-derived CDR1 and CDR2 are SGDLS and YYNGEE.

The rearrangement joins TRBV25-1 to TRBJ1-1, with D perhaps TRBD1 (5 bases). Trimming took 3 bases from V and 5 from J, leaving 10 bases between them. The CDR3 consists of 13 residues. Germline CDR1 is MGHDK and CDR2 is SYGVNS. The CDR3 is CASSDLRGTEAFF. The CDR3 DNA sequence: TGTGCCAGCAGTGATCTTAGGGGAACTGAAGCTTTCTTT.

This clonotype was counted between two and nine times. This chain connects TRBV15 to TRBJ2-7; D gene uncertain. The ends were cut back, 1 base at V and 6 bases at J, with 7 bases in the middle. Germline CDR1 reads LNHNV; CDR2 reads YYDKDF (reference sequence). The CDR3 totals 12 residues. CDR3 in amino acids: CATSRGVGEQYF. The CDR3 bases are TGTGCCACCAGCAGAGGGGTAGGCGAGCAGTACTTC. Full variable domain (outside the CDR3, taken from reference TRBV15 and TRBJ2-7): DAMVIQNPRYQVTQFGKPVTLSCSQTLNHNVMYWYQQKSSQAPKLLFHYYDKDFNNEADTPDNFQSRRPNTSFCFLDIRSPGLGDTAMYLCATSRGVGEQYFGPGTRLTVT.

This chain joins TRBV5-1 and TRBJ2-5; the D is unclear. The CDR3 has 13 residues. Germline CDR1 and CDR2: SGHRS and YFSETQ. Between the trimmed V and J ends, which lost 7 bases and 2 bases, there was a span of 12 bases. CDR3 sequence reads: CASQGIPQETQYF. CDR3 coding DNA: TGCGCCAGCCAAGGGATCCCTCAAGAGACCCAGTACTTC.

J is TRBJ2-7 and V is TRBV18; 10 bases align to TRBD1. The germline V gene has CDR1 KGHSH and CDR2 LQKENI. Germline trimming cut 3 bases from V and 2 bases from J; bases unmatched to any gene: 4. This CDR3 is 15 amino acids long. Here the CDR3 reads CASSPGQGGTYEQYF. The CDR3 DNA reads TGTGCCAGCTCACCCGGACAGGGGGGGACCTACGAGCAGTACTTC.

In its sample, this clonotype was seen a few times. The chain links TRBV24-1 to TRBJ2-7; no reliable D call. Trimming took 3 bases from V and 6 from J, leaving 8 bases between them. This CDR3 has 12 amino acids. The germline V gene encodes CDR1 KGHDR and CDR2 SFDVKD. The CDR3 is CATSDVGSEQYF. Here the CDR3 DNA reads TGTGCCACCAGTGATGTAGGTTCCGAGCAGTACTTC.